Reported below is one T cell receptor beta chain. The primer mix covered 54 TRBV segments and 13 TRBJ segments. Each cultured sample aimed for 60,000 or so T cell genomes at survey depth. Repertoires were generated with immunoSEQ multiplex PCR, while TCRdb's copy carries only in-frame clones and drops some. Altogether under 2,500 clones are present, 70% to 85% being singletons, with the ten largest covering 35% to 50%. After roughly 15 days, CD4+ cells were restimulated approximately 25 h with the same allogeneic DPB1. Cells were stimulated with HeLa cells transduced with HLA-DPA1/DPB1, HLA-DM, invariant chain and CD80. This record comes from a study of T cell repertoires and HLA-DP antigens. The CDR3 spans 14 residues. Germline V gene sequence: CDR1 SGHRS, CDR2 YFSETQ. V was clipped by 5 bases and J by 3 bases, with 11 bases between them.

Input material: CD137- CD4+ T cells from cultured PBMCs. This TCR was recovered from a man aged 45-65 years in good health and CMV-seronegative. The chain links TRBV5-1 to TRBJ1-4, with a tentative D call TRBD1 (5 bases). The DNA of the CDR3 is TGCGCCAGCAGACCAGGGCGGGCTAATGAAAAACTGTTTTTT. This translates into CASRPGRANEKLFF.